What follows describes a single TCR beta chain. The antigen is undetermined. At one boundary the junction diverges from the germline segment, which might be a read error. Through Arm-PCR of CDR3 regions and iRepertoire HTBI primers, TCR beta libraries were built. TCRdb re-derived calls from the multiplex PCR reads in MiXCR, one entry per CDR3 protein. The repertoire holds approximately 470,000 distinct CDR3 sequences, with less than 25% as singletons. The CDR3 has 14 residues. Germline V gene data show CDR1 as MDHEN and CDR2 as SYDVKM. Specified time point: persistent/refractory GD, antithyroid drugs over 5 years with positive TRAb. Researchers made the TCR library from RNA that was extracted from PBMCs. The data are from a study of regulatory T cells in long-lasting Graves disease. Study-wide results and limits: TRBV28, TRBJ1-2 and TRBJ2-5 were favored in persistent disease. A greater number of public clonotypes (over 2,500) was shared by persistent patients than by new patients (about 990).

This receptor was obtained from a female donor with Graves disease. The rearrangement uses TRBV28 and TRBJ1-2; D might be TRBD1 (6 bases). The starting material was peripheral blood mononuclear cells (PBMCs), obtained when the disease was refractory, from a patient treated with antithyroid drugs. The CDR3 DNA reads TGTGCCAGCAGTGAAACCGGGACAACTTATGACTACACCTTC. As protein: CASSETGTTYDYTF.